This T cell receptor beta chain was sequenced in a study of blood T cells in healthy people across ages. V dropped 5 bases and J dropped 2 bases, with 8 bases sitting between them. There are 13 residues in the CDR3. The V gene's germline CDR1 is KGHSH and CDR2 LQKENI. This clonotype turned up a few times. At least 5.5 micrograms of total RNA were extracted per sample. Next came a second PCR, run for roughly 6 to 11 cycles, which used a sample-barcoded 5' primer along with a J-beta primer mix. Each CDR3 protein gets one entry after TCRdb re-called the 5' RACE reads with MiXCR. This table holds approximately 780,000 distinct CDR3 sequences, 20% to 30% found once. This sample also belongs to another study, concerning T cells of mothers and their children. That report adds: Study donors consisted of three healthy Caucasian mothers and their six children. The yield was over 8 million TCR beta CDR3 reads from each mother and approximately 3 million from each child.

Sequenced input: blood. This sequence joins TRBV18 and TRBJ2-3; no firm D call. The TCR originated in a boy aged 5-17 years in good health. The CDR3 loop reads CASSAETTDTQYF. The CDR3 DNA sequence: TGTGCCAGCTCAGCTGAAACCACAGATACGCAGTATTTT.